The text below deals with one T cell receptor (beta chain). This specimen comes from a study of blood T cell repertoires in COVID-19. Turning to the study itself: Donors in the United States, Italy and Spain gave samples during acute or convalescent COVID-19. PBMCs, B-cell-depleted T cells, or T cells were the source of the cDNA or gDNA that made up the material.

J was trimmed by 5 bases and V by 6 bases; bases with no gene match: 6. Germline CDR1 reads MDHEN; CDR2 reads SYDVKM. CDR3 length: 14 amino acids. Methods used by the authors: Amplified reference gene primers provided the basis for estimating nucleated cell counts. The assay was immunoSEQ multiplex PCR, and TCRdb's table has in-frame clones only and misses some. That table gives V, J and clone size, and the DNA gave D and trimming. The repertoire holds just under 35,000 clones, with around 87% as singletons. The chain uses TRBV28 and TRBJ2-3; 9 nucleotides agree with TRBD1. This clonotype was sampled from a human donor in a cohort sampled during active COVID-19. Sequences were obtained from peripheral blood. Here the CDR3 DNA reads TGTGCCAGCAGCCAACAGGGGGCGGGAGATACGCAGTATTTT. This sequence encodes CASSQQGAGDTQYF.